This TCR beta chain was sequenced in a study of T cell changes during pregnancy in multiple sclerosis. The V end was cut by 0 bases, the J end by 5 bases, with 10 bases between. Germline V gene data show CDR1 as LNHNV and CDR2 as YYDKDF (reference sequence). CDR3 length: 14 residues. Assay: immunoSEQ multiplex PCR; the TCRdb copy retains only in-frame clones and omits some. The data show roughly 80,000 clones, 90% to 95% seen once. The V and J genes are TRBV15 and TRBJ1-1, with D unclear. The clonotype originates from a female donor with multiple sclerosis, enrolled in a pregnancy study. Sequencing was performed on peripheral blood, taken in the first trimester of pregnancy. CDR3 bases: TGTGCCACCAGCAGAGATCTCCGGGGTACTGAAGCTTTCTTT. It translates to CATSRDLRGTEAFF.